The subject of this entry is one TCR beta chain. Its antigen is still unknown. This entry is derived from a study of response to subunit inactivated influenza vaccine. One entry per CDR3 protein results from TCRdb running MiXCR on the RT-PCR reads. This table holds some 800,000 distinct CDR3 sequences, roughly 20% found once. Points from the study as a whole: T cells newly recruited by each seasonal influenza vaccination are few, the authors suggested.

The V gene's germline CDR1 is LGHNA and CDR2 YNFKEQ. This CDR3 is built from 16 residues. Unmatched junction bases numbered 5, after V lost 0 bases and J lost 5 bases. This TCR derives from a man aged 45-65 years who received an inactivated influenza vaccine. This specimen consisted of PBMCs from blood, obtained 4 to 6 days after vaccination. The gene calls are TRBV4-2 and TRBJ2-2, with 8 bases aligning to TRBD2. DNA for the CDR3: TGTGCCAGCAGCCAAGAACGAGCGGGGGTTACCGGGGAGCTGTTTTTT. Translation: CASSQERAGVTGELFF.